The 18 T cell receptor beta chains below were found in one sample sequenced in a study of PD-1 blockade in classical Hodgkin lymphoma. Libraries were prepared by immunoSEQ multiplex PCR; TCRdb keeps only in-frame clonotypes and omits some of them. The sample holds approximately 11,000 clones; roughly 84% are singletons and the top ten take approximately 39%. There was relapse after autologous stem cell transplantation in every patient, and there was variation in brentuximab vedotin exposure. Isolation of CD8+ T cells from thawed PBMCs used magnetic negative selection. Sequenced material: CD8+ T cells from blood, taken at baseline. These receptors were collected from a human donor with classical Hodgkin lymphoma.

This chain links TRBV4-3 with TRBJ2-7; 11 nucleotides agree with TRBD2. Germline CDR1 reads LGHNA; CDR2 reads YSLEER. The junction had 6 bases not matched to a gene; V was cut back by 0 bases and J by 2 bases. The CDR3 spans 17 residues. The CDR3 sequence is CASSQDGGLADPYEQYF. The CDR3 DNA sequence: TGCGCCAGCAGCCAAGACGGGGGACTAGCGGACCCCTACGAGCAGTACTTC.

V is TRBV2 and J is TRBJ2-2; the match to TRBD2 covers 7 bases. The CDR3 consists of 14 residues. With V trimmed by 8 bases and J by 3 bases, 6 bases remained unmatched. Germline CDR1 is SNHLY and CDR2 is FYNNEI. The CDR3 nucleotides read TGTGCCAGCCTAAGCGGGGATTACACCGGGGAGCTGTTTTTT. It codes for CASLSGDYTGELFF.

This clone was found once. The chain joins TRBV13 to TRBJ1-2, with 7 bases fitting TRBD1. Trimming took 2 bases from V and 10 from J; bases not matched to a gene: 10. This CDR3 is 14 amino acids long. The germline V gene encodes CDR1 PRHDT and CDR2 FYEKMQ (reference sequence). CDR3 in DNA: TGTGCCAGCAGCTTACCCCAGACAGGGTTGGACTACACCTTC. Protein product: CASSLPQTGLDYTF. The variable domain in full, with the rest retrieved from reference TRBV13 and TRBJ1-2, is AAGVIQSPRHLIKEKRETATLKCYPIPRHDTVYWYQQGPGQDPQFLISFYEKMQSDKGSIPDRFSAQQFSDYHSELNMSSLELGDSALYFCASSLPQTGLDYTFGSGTRLTVV.

The chain is built from TRBV4-2 and TRBJ1-4; D gene uncertain. The length of the CDR3 is 17 residues. Germline loops: CDR1 LGHNA, CDR2 YNFKEQ. With 0 bases removed from V and 8 bases from J, the gap between germline ends came to 19 bases. This CDR3 reads CASSQEVLGPGGEKLFF. CDR3 DNA: TGTGCCAGCAGCCAAGAAGTCCTAGGGCCAGGTGGCGAAAAACTGTTTTTT.

The chain joins TRBV15 to TRBJ2-1; the match to TRBD2 covers 8 bases. The V segment lost 0 bases and the J segment 6 bases; nucleotides outside the gene matches: 4. The CDR3 runs to 15 residues. CDR1 is LNHNV and CDR2 is YYDKDF in the germline V gene (reference sequence). The CDR3 here is CATSRDLSGSNEQFF. The DNA of the CDR3 is TGTGCCACCAGCAGAGATCTGAGCGGGAGCAATGAGCAGTTCTTC.

This clone has just one count. The chain employs TRBV19 and TRBJ1-2; D not certain. Per the germline V gene, CDR1 is LNHDA and CDR2 is SQIVND (reference sequence). CDR3 length: 15 amino acids. The ends were cut back, 5 bases at V and 8 bases at J, with 21 bases in the middle. CDR3 nucleotides: TGTGCCAGTAGTTCTCGTGGGAGTTTGAATTCCGGCTACACCTTC. Amino acid sequence: CASSSRGSLNSGYTF. The entire variable domain, with the rest obtained from reference TRBV19 and TRBJ1-2, is as follows: DGGITQSPKYLFRKEGQNVTLSCEQNLNHDAMYWYRQDPGQGLRLIYYSQIVNDFQKGDIAEGYSVSREKKESFPLTVTSAQKNPTAFYLCASSSRGSLNSGYTFGSGTRLTVV.

The chain combines TRBV19 with TRBJ2-1; no definite D call. There are 12 residues in the CDR3. The ends were cut back, 0 bases at V and 10 bases at J, with 7 bases in the middle. CDR1 is LNHDA, CDR2 SQIVND, per germline (reference sequence). CDR3 sequence: CASSIDPWEQFF. Written as DNA, the CDR3 is TGTGCCAGTAGTATAGATCCTTGGGAGCAGTTCTTC.

The genes are TRBV27 and TRBJ2-1; D perhaps matches TRBD2 (6 bases). Germline assignment: CDR1 MNHEY and CDR2 SMNVEV (reference sequence). This CDR3 is built from 15 residues. With 2 bases removed from V and 4 bases from J, the gap between germline ends came to 12 bases. The CDR3 DNA reads TGTGCCAGCAGTTTAACTGGCGGGGCTTACAATGAGCAGTTCTTC. It yields the protein CASSLTGGAYNEQFF.

The V call is TRBV28, the J call TRBJ2-6; D call uncertain. Germline CDR1 and CDR2: MDHEN and SYDVKM. The length of the CDR3 is 14 residues. V lost 3 bases, J lost 2 bases, and 5 bases lay in between. DNA for the CDR3: TGTGCCAGCAGTTTTATCGCTGGGGCCAACGTCCTGACTTTC. Translated, it gives CASSFIAGANVLTF.

The chain is built from TRBV5-1 and TRBJ2-7; TRBD1 aligns across 7 bases. Germline V gene lookup returns CDR1 SGHRS and CDR2 YFSETQ. J lost 3 bases, V lost 2 bases, and 2 bases had no gene match. The CDR3 spans 13 residues. The CDR3, as DNA: TGCGCCAGCAGCTTACAGGGGATCTACGAGCAGTACTTC. This gives the protein CASSLQGIYEQYF.

This chain links TRBV29-1 with TRBJ1-1, with TRBD1 identical over 9 bases. There are 12 residues in the CDR3. The V gene's germline CDR1 is SQVTM and CDR2 ANQGSEA. J was trimmed by 7 bases and V by 4 bases; bases with no gene match: 4. The DNA of the CDR3 is TGCAGCGTTGGCCCGACAGGGGGTGAAGCTTTCTTT. This translates into CSVGPTGGEAFF.

This chain uses TRBV7-9 with TRBJ2-7, with TRBD2 as a possible D gene (7 bases). Per germline, CDR1 SEHNR and CDR2 FQNEAQ (reference sequence). CDR3 length: 16 amino acids. V was trimmed by 5 bases and J by 2 bases, leaving 19 bases between them. CDR3 DNA: TGTGCCAGCAGCCCCCGGGGGGCGGGAGCAGCCTACGAGCAGTACTTC. Its translation: CASSPRGAGAAYEQYF.

The gene calls are TRBV4-1 and TRBJ1-1; the D is unclear. V lost 1 base to trimming and J lost 0 bases, with 12 bases between them. The CDR3 extends over 16 amino acids. Germline lookup yields CDR1 MGHRA and CDR2 YSYEKL. The CDR3 DNA reads as TGCGCCAGCAGCCAAGTAATCTGGCAGCTGAACACTGAAGCTTTCTTT. This translates into CASSQVIWQLNTEAFF.

The chain recombines TRBV15 with TRBJ2-1; D not certain. The V gene lost 3 bases and the J gene lost 1 base, with 7 bases spanning the gap. Germline assignment: CDR1 LNHNV and CDR2 YYDKDF (reference sequence). This CDR3 comprises 14 residues. CDR3 coding DNA: TGTGCCACCAGCAGTGGTGGGTCCTACAATGAGCAGTTCTTC. It is translated as CATSSGGSYNEQFF.

The chain joins TRBV13 to TRBJ1-2, with 10 positions matching TRBD1. Germline V gene data show CDR1 as PRHDT and CDR2 as FYEKMQ (reference sequence). With 5 bases clipped from V and 8 bases from J, the junction kept 11 bases outside the gene matches. CDR3 length: 15 amino acids. The CDR3 reads CASSGSDRGPGGYTF. The CDR3 DNA sequence: TGTGCCAGCAGCGGGAGCGACAGGGGGCCTGGCGGCTACACCTTC.

This sequence joins TRBV12-5 and TRBJ1-4; D perhaps matches TRBD1 (5 bases). Trimming pared 0 bases from V and 0 bases from J, leaving 20 bases between. The CDR3 extends over 20 amino acids. CDR1 is LGHNT and CDR2 is FRNRAP in the germline V gene. CDR3 sequence: CASGLVLSPLGVATNEKLFF. CDR3 in DNA: TGTGCTAGTGGTTTGGTACTGAGTCCATTGGGGGTTGCAACTAATGAAAAACTGTTTTTT.

The chain joins TRBV28 to TRBJ2-7, with D perhaps matching TRBD2 (7 bases). Germline CDR1 MDHEN, CDR2 SYDVKM. The CDR3 extends over 14 amino acids. Between the trimmed V and J ends, which lost 5 bases and 7 bases, there was a span of 18 bases. The CDR3 is CASSPQGGAVEQYF. In DNA, the CDR3 is TGTGCCAGCAGTCCACAGGGAGGGGCTGTGGAGCAGTACTTC.

The V gene is TRBV29-1, the J gene TRBJ1-2; no reliable D call. Germline V gives CDR1 SQVTM, CDR2 ANQGSEA. The CDR3 is made up of 11 amino acids. Trimming took 7 bases from V and 8 from J, leaving 14 bases between them. DNA of the CDR3: TGCAGCGCATGGACGGACGTCGGCTACACCTTC. Its translation: CSAWTDVGYTF.